This T cell receptor (beta chain) was observed in a study of T cells after yellow fever vaccination. Study at large: The fractions with low cell numbers were processed using SMART-Seq v4 Ultra Low Input.

V lost 4 bases and J 3 bases, leaving 15 bases between the germline ends. The germline CDR1 and CDR2 sequences are MNHEY and SMNVEV (reference sequence). This CDR3 spans 16 amino acids. The table lists this clonotype with a few counts. The antigen remains undetermined. TCRdb independently ran MiXCR on the 5' RACE reads; one entry per CDR3 protein. This sample has under 550,000 distinct CDR3 sequences, with around a fifth found just once. General study results and limits: The booster response re-showed most primary clones: approximately 97% CD4, 88% CD8.

This chain connects TRBV27 to TRBJ1-4, with D possibly TRBD1 on 6 matching bases. The TCR sequence derives from a man aged 18 to 30 who received the YFV17D yellow fever vaccine. The sample consisted of PBMCs, taken roughly 20 days after the first yellow fever vaccination. The CDR3 loop reads CASSSLRGRANEKLFF. In nucleotides, the CDR3 is TGTGCCAGCAGTTCTCTTCGGGGGCGGGCTAATGAAAAACTGTTTTTT.